This TCR beta chain comes out of a study of beta chain features in type 1 diabetes. As regards this clone: Its antigen is not identified.

Study results and limitations: TCRB CDR3s from Type 1 diabetes patients were moderately but significantly shorter in all four CD4+ subsets. For patients, the naive, central memory and Treg TCRB repertoires appeared more alike than for healthy donors. VDJ junctions from type 1 diabetes patients carried fewer insertions and larger deletions. Equally in patients and controls, PCR might preferentially amplify shorter templates.

The CDR3 totals 16 residues. Germline V CDR1 and CDR2: SGHTA, FQGNSA. V gave up 4 bases and J gave up 6 bases, with 19 bases separating them. Every bit of the isolated RNA underwent reverse transcription, so sequencing read expressed TCRB transcripts. Measured with immunoSEQ multiplex PCR; TCRdb has only the in-frame clones, and not every one. The sample yields 600,000 to 700,000 clones, approximately 13% seen once. The sample comprised naive CD4+ T cells from blood. J is TRBJ2-1 and V is TRBV7-2; perhaps D is TRBD1 or TRBD2 (6 bases each). The receptor's source is a man aged 25-40 years with type 1 diabetes. The CDR3 here is CASSSLKGGPSNEQFF. For the CDR3, the DNA is TGTGCCAGCAGCTCCCTAAAGGGGGGCCCATCCAATGAGCAGTTCTTC.